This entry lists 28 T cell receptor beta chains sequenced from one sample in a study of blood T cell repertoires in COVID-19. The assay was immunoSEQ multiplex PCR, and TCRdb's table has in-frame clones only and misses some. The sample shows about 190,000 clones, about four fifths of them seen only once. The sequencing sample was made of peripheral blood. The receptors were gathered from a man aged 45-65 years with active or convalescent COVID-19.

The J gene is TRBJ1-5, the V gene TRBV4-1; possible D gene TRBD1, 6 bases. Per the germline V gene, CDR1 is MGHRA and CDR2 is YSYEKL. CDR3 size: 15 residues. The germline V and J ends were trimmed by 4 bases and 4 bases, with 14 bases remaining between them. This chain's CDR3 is CASSPGGGSNQPQHF. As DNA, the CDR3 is TGCGCCAGCAGCCCTGGGGGGGGCTCTAATCAGCCCCAGCATTTT.

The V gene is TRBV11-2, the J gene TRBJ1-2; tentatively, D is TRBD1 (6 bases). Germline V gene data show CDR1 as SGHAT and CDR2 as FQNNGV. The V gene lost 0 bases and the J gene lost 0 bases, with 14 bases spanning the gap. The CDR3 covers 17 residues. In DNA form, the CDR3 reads TGTGCCAGCAGCTTAGACCTAGACAGGCCTCCTAACTATGGCTACACCTTC. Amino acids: CASSLDLDRPPNYGYTF.

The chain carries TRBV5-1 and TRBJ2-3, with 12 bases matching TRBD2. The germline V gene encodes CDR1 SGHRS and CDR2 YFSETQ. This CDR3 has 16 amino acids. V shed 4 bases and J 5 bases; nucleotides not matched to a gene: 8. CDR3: CASSGGLTSGRDTQYF. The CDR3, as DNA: TGCGCCAGCAGCGGGGGGTTGACTAGCGGGAGAGATACGCAGTATTTT.

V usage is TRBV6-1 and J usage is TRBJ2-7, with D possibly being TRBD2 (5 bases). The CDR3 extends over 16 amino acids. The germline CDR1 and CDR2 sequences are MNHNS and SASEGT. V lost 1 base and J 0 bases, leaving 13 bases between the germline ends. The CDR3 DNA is TGTGCCAGCAGTGAAGAGTGGGGTGGAGGCTCCTACGAGCAGTACTTC. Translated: CASSEEWGGGSYEQYF.

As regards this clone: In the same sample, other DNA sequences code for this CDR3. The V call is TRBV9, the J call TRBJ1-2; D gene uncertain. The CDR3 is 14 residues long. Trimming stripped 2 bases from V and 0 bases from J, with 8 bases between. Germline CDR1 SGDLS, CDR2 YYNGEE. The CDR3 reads CASSVGGSNYGYTF. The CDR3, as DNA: TGTGCCAGCAGCGTTGGAGGTTCTAACTATGGCTACACCTTC.

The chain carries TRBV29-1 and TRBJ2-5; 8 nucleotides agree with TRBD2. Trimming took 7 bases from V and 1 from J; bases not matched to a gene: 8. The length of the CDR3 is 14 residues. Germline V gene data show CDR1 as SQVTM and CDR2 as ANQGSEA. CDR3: CSAPRGGVQETQYF. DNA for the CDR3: TGCAGCGCTCCACGGGGGGGAGTCCAAGAGACCCAGTACTTC.

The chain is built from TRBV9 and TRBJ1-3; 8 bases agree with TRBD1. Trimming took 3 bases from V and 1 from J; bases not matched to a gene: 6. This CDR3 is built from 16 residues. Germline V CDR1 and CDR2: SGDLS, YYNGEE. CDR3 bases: TGTGCCAGCAGCGCCCTACAGGGGGAATCTGGAAACACCATATATTTT. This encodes CASSALQGESGNTIYF.

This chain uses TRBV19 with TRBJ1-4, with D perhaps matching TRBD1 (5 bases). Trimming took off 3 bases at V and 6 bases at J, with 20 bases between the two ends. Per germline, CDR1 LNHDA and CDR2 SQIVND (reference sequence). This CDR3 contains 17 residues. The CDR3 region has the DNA TGTGCCAGTAGTATCGGCCGGCCGCGACGGGGGGATGAAAAACTGTTTTTT. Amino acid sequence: CASSIGRPRRGDEKLFF. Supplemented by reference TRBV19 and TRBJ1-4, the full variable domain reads DGGITQSPKYLFRKEGQNVTLSCEQNLNHDAMYWYRQDPGQGLRLIYYSQIVNDFQKGDIAEGYSVSREKKESFPLTVTSAQKNPTAFYLCASSIGRPRRGDEKLFFGSGTQLSVL.

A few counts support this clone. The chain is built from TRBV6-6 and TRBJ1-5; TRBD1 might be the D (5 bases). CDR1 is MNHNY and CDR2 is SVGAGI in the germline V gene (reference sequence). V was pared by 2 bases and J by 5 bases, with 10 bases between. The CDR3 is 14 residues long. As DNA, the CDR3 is TGTGCCAGCAGTTACCCGGGAGGGGATCAGCCCCAGCATTTT. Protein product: CASSYPGGDQPQHF.

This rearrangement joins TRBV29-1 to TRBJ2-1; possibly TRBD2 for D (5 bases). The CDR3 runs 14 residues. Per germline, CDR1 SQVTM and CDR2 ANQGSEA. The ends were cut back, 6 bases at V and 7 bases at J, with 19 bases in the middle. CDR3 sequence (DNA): TGCAGCGTCGCCCCCGTCCTAGGAGGTAATGAGCAGTTCTTC. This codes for CSVAPVLGGNEQFF.

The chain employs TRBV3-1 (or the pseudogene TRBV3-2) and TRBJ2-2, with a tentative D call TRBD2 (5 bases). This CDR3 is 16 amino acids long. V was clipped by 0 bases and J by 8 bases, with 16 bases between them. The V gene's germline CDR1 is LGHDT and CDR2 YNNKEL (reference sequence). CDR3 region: CASSQDIRQRRGELFF. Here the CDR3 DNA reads TGTGCCAGCAGCCAAGATATTCGCCAGCGGAGGGGGGAGCTGTTTTTT.

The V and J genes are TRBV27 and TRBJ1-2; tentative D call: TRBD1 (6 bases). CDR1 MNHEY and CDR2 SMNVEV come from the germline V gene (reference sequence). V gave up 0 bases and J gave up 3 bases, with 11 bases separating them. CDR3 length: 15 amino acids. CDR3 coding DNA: TGTGCCAGCAGTTTATCCTGGACAGCGGACTATGGCTACACCTTC. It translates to CASSLSWTADYGYTF.

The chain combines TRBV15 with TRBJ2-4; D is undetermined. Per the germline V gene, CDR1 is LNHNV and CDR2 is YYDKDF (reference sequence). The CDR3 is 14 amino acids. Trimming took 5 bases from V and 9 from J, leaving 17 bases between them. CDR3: CATSSFTGGGIQYF. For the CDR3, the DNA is TGTGCCACCAGCTCCTTCACCGGCGGTGGCATTCAGTACTTC.

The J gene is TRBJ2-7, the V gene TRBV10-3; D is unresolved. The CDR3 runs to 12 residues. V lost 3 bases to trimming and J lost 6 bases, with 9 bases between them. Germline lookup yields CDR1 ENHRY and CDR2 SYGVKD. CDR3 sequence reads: CAISDPPSEQYF. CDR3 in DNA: TGTGCCATCAGTGACCCCCCTAGCGAGCAGTACTTC.

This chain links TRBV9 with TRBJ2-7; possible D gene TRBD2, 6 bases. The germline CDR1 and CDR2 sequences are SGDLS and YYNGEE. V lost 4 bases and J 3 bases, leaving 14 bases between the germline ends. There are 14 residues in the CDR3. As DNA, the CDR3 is TGTGCCAGCAGCCCCTCGACTAGTAGCTACGAGCAGTACTTC. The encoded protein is CASSPSTSSYEQYF.

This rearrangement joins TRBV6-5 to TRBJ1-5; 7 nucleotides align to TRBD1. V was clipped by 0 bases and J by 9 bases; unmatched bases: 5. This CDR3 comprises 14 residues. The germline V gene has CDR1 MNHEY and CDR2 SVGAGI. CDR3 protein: CASSYSQGVRPQHF. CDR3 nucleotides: TGTGCCAGCAGTTACTCTCAGGGGGTGAGGCCCCAGCATTTT.

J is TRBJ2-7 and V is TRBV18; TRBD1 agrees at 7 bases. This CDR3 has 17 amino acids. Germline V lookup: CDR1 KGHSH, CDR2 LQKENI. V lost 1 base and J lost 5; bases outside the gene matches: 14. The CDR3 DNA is TGTGCCAGCTCACCACTCCCCCAGACAGGGTTAGGAAACGAGCAGTACTTC. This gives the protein CASSPLPQTGLGNEQYF. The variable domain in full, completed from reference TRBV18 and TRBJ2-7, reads NAGVMQNPRHLVRRRGQEARLRCSPMKGHSHVYWYRQLPEEGLKFMVYLQKENIIDESGMPKERFSAEFPKEGPSILRIQQVVRGDSAAYFCASSPLPQTGLGNEQYFGPGTRLTVT.

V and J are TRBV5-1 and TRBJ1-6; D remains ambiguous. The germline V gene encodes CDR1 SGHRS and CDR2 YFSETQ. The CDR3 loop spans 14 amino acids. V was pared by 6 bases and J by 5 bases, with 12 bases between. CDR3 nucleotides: TGCGCCAGCACCCCATCACTGGATAATTCACCCCTCCACTTT. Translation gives CASTPSLDNSPLHF.

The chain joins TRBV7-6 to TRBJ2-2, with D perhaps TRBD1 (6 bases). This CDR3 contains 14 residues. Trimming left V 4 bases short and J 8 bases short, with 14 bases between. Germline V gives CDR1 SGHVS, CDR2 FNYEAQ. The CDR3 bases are TGTGCCAGCAGCTCGGCCAGGGGTATAGGGGAGCTGTTTTTT. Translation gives CASSSARGIGELFF.

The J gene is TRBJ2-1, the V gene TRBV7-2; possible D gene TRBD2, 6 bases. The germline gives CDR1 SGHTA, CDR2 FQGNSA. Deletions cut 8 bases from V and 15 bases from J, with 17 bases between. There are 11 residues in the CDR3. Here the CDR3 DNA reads TGTGCCAGCGGGAACCGGGACTCCCGGTTCTTC. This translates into CASGNRDSRFF. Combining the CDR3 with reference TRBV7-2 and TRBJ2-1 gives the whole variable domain GAGVSQSPSNKVTEKGKDVELRCDPISGHTALYWYRQSLGQGLEFLIYFQGNSAPDKSGLPSDRFSAERTGGSVSTLTIQRTQQEDSAVYLCASGNRDSRFFGPGTRLTVL.

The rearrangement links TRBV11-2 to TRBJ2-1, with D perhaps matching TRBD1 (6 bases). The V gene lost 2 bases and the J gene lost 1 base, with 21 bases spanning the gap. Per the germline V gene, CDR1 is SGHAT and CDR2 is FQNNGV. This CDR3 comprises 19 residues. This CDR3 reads CASSLRSGAPLISYNEQFF. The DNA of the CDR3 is TGTGCCAGCAGCTTACGGTCAGGGGCCCCGCTCATTTCCTACAATGAGCAGTTCTTC.

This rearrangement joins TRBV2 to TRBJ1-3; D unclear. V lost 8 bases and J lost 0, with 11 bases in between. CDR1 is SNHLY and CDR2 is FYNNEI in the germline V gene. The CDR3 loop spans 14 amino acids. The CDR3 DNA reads TGTGCCAGCGGGAGACTCCTCTCTGGAAACACCATATATTTT. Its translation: CASGRLLSGNTIYF.

CDR3 DNA sequence: TGTGCCAGCAGTCATGCCTCGAGGACGAGGGATAGGTACTTC. Its protein is CASSHASRTRDRYF. The chain recombines TRBV28 with TRBJ2-7; D possibly corresponds to TRBD2 (5 bases). CDR1 MDHEN and CDR2 SYDVKM come from the germline V gene. This CDR3 has 14 amino acids. Trimming removed 5 bases at V and 12 bases at J, with 23 bases between.

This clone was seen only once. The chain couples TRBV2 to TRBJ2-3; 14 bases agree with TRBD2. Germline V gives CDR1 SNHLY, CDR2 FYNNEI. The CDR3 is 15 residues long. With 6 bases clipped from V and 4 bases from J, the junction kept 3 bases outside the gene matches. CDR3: CASRGTSGGPDTQYF. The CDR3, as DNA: TGTGCCAGCAGGGGGACTAGCGGGGGACCAGATACGCAGTATTTT.

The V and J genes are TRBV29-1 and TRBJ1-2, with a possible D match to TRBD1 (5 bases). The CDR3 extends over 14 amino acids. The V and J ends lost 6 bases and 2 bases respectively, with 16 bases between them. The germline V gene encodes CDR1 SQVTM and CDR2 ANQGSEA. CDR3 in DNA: TGCAGCGTCGCCGGCAGGGCAGCCAACTATGGCTACACCTTC. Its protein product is CSVAGRAANYGYTF.

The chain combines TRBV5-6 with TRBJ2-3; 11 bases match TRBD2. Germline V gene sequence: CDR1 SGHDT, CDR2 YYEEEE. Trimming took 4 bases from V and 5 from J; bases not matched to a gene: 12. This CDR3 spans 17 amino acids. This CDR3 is CASSDRGSGRGGDTQYF. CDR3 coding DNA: TGTGCCAGCAGCGACCGGGGTAGCGGGAGGGGTGGAGATACGCAGTATTTT.

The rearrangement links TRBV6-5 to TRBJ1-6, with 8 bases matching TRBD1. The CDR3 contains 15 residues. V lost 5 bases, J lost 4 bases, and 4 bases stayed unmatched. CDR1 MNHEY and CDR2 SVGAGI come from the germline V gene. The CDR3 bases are TGTGCCAGCAGTCTACAGGGGGATTATAATTCACCCCTCCACTTT. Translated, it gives CASSLQGDYNSPLHF.

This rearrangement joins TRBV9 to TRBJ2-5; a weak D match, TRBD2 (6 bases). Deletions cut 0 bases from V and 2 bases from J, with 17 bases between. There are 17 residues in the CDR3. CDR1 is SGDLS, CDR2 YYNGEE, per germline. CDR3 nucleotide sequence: TGTGCCAGCAGCGTAGGCCCCGGACTAACCGATCAAGAGACCCAGTACTTC. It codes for CASSVGPGLTDQETQYF.